Listed here are 5 T cell receptor beta chains from one sample, sequenced in a study of T cells in Graves' hyperthyroidism and ophthalmopathy. The TCR beta CDR3 regions underwent amplification using RNA transcripts as the source. When the TCR CDR3 underwent first-round RT-PCR, the HTBI primer set was used. Using its own MiXCR run on the multiplex PCR reads, TCRdb lists one record per CDR3 protein. The top ten clones hold 64% of a sample with roughly 280,000 distinct CDR3 sequences, around 22% of them seen once. Sequences were obtained from blood. The receptors shown here come from a man aged 25 to 40 with Graves' ophthalmopathy.

V usage is TRBV15 and J usage is TRBJ1-3; D remains ambiguous. Germline loops: CDR1 LNHNV, CDR2 YYDKDF (reference sequence). V was cut by 9 bases and J by 0 bases, with 15 bases left in between. The length of the CDR3 is 15 residues. Here the CDR3 reads CATQAEANSGNTIYF. The CDR3 DNA is TGTGCCACTCAAGCCGAGGCAAACTCTGGAAACACCATATATTTT.

This clonotype was seen at least ten times. The chain recombines TRBV9 with TRBJ2-3; TRBD1 is a possible D gene (5 bases). CDR1 is SGDLS, CDR2 YYNGEE, per germline. The CDR3 has 13 residues. V was clipped by 2 bases and J by 6 bases, with 10 bases between them. CDR3 amino acids: CASSVTDMDTQYF. CDR3 DNA sequence: TGTGCCAGCAGCGTGACAGACATGGATACGCAGTATTTT.

This clonotype was seen a handful of times. The chain recombines TRBV5-1 with TRBJ2-1; TRBD2 might be the D (6 bases). CDR3 length equals 12 residues. V was cut by 2 bases and J by 9 bases, with 9 bases left in between. Germline lookup yields CDR1 SGHRS and CDR2 YFSETQ. Written as DNA, the CDR3 is TGCGCCAGCAGCTTTAGTAGCGGTGAGCAGTTCTTC. Protein sequence: CASSFSSGEQFF.

CDR3 nucleotide sequence: TGTGCCAGTATCCATGCGGCGGGCGGTAACACTGAAGCTTTCTTT. Protein product: CASIHAAGGNTEAFF. The V call is TRBV6-1, the J call TRBJ1-1; no clear D. Germline V gene data show CDR1 as MNHNS and CDR2 as SASEGT. CDR3 length: 15 residues. Trimming stripped 9 bases from V and 2 bases from J, with 19 bases between.

This clonotype was observed a handful of times. The V and J genes are TRBV5-6 and TRBJ2-7; TRBD2 agrees at 12 bases. The V segment lost 5 bases and the J segment 6 bases; nucleotides outside the gene matches: 9. Germline-derived CDR1 and CDR2 are SGHDT and YYEEEE. There are 15 residues in the CDR3. In DNA, the CDR3 is TGTGCCAGCAGTTTCAGACTAGCGGGAGTGGCCGAGCAGTACTTC. It translates to CASSFRLAGVAEQYF.